One sample yielded the 23 T cell receptor beta chains listed below, sequenced in a study of identical twins. TCRdb re-derived calls from the 5' RACE reads in MiXCR, one entry per CDR3 protein. Of approximately 250,000 distinct CDR3 sequences listed, over 5.5% are singletons. These same records also appear under a second study, on T cells expressing NK-cell markers.

The sequenced sample was CD8+ T cells sorted from blood. The receptors shown here come from a woman aged 18-29 years in good health.

This clonotype was observed a handful of times. The genes are TRBV29-1 and TRBJ1-1, with D maybe TRBD1 (5 bases). CDR1 SQVTM and CDR2 ANQGSEA come from the germline V gene. The CDR3 is 11 amino acids. The germline V and J ends were trimmed by 8 bases and 5 bases, with 12 bases remaining between them. The CDR3 here is CSLGTATEAFF. The CDR3 bases are TGCAGCCTGGGGACGGCGACTGAAGCTTTCTTT.

This clonotype was observed a few times. At one boundary the junction diverges from the germline segment, which might be a read error. The rearrangement joins TRBV20-1 to TRBJ2-3; TRBD2 matches at 9 bases. The CDR3 runs to 15 residues. Germline V gene sequence: CDR1 DFQATT, CDR2 SNEGSKA (reference sequence). This chain's CDR3 is CSPRVKRGARDTQYF. The CDR3 region has the DNA TGCAGTCCTAGAGTAAAGCGGGGGGCCCGAGATACGCAGTATTTT.

V and J are TRBV20-1 and TRBJ1-4; D might be TRBD1 (5 bases). Germline CDR1 is DFQATT and CDR2 is SNEGSKA (reference sequence). The CDR3 loop spans 11 amino acids. Trimming stripped 2 bases from V and 12 bases from J, with 10 bases between. CDR3 loop: CSARMGGELFF. The CDR3 DNA sequence: TGCAGTGCTAGAATGGGGGGTGAACTGTTTTTT.

This clonotype was detected a few times. The gene calls are TRBV14 and TRBJ2-1; 9 bases line up with TRBD2. CDR1 is SGHDN, CDR2 FVKESK, per germline. Germline trimming cut 3 bases from V and 3 bases from J; bases unmatched to any gene: 6. The CDR3 runs 16 residues. CDR3 nucleotide sequence: TGTGCCAGCAGCCAGCTCTCTAGCGGGAACTACAATGAGCAGTTCTTC. This codes for CASSQLSSGNYNEQFF.

The chain links TRBV5-5 to TRBJ2-1, with D possibly TRBD1 on 6 matching bases. This CDR3 region has 12 residues. V dropped 4 bases and J dropped 9 bases, with 11 bases sitting between them. Germline V gene data show CDR1 as SGHKS and CDR2 as YYEKEE (reference sequence). CDR3 sequence reads: CASSPGQFEQFF. In DNA form, the CDR3 reads TGTGCCAGCAGCCCGGGACAATTTGAGCAGTTCTTC.

The rearrangement links TRBV5-1 to TRBJ2-3; 10 bases fit TRBD2. Per germline, CDR1 SGHRS and CDR2 YFSETQ. This CDR3 spans 16 amino acids. V trimming: 0 bases; J trimming: 4 bases; junction bases outside the gene matches: 5. The CDR3 is CASSLEAGGPSDTQYF. The DNA of the CDR3 is TGCGCCAGCAGCTTGGAAGCGGGGGGGCCGTCAGATACGCAGTATTTT. The entire variable domain, with the rest obtained from reference TRBV5-1 and TRBJ2-3, is as follows: KAGVTQTPRYLIKTRGQQVTLSCSPISGHRSVSWYQQTPGQGLQFLFEYFSETQRNKGNFPGRFSGRQFSNSRSEMNVSTLELGDSALYLCASSLEAGGPSDTQYFGPGTRLTVL.

V and J are TRBV4-1 and TRBJ2-7; 7 bases fit TRBD2. CDR1 is MGHRA, CDR2 YSYEKL, per germline. The CDR3 spans 15 residues. With 1 base clipped from V and 0 bases from J, the junction kept 3 bases outside the gene matches. Written as DNA, the CDR3 is TGCGCCAGCAGCCAAGCGGAGCGGGGCTCCTACGAGCAGTACTTC. Translated: CASSQAERGSYEQYF.

CDR3 DNA: TGTGCCAGCAGTAGGATTTATGAGCAGTTCTTC. It translates to CASSRIYEQFF. The chain is built from TRBV6-2 or TRBV6-3 and TRBJ2-1; D is ambiguous. The V gene lost 5 bases and the J gene lost 8 bases, with 7 bases spanning the gap. CDR3 length equals 11 residues. Germline V lookup: CDR1 MNHEY, CDR2 SVGEGT.

This clonotype has at least ten counts. V gene TRBV7-6 combines with J gene TRBJ2-3; 7 positions match TRBD2. Germline loops: CDR1 SGHVS, CDR2 FNYEAQ. V shed 5 bases and J 2 bases; nucleotides not matched to a gene: 13. This CDR3 has 17 amino acids. The CDR3 region is CASSLGPSGDLTDTQYF. CDR3 coding DNA: TGTGCCAGCAGCCTAGGGCCTAGCGGAGACCTCACAGATACGCAGTATTTT.

This rearrangement joins TRBV27 to TRBJ1-1; D is unclear. The germline V and J ends were trimmed by 10 bases and 5 bases, with 11 bases remaining between them. The CDR3 sequence is 11 residues long. The germline V gene has CDR1 MNHEY and CDR2 SMNVEV (reference sequence). CDR3 bases: TGTGCCACTTATGGCGGGACTGAAGCTTTCTTT. This encodes CATYGGTEAFF.

This clonotype occurred a few times. In DNA form, the CDR3 reads TGTGCCAGTAGTACCTCCTTCCGGGCCAGCGGGCGATTCTACGAGCAGTACTTC. This translates into CASSTSFRASGRFYEQYF. The chain couples TRBV19 to TRBJ2-7, with D possibly TRBD2 on 6 matching bases. Germline V CDR1 and CDR2: LNHDA, SQIVND (reference sequence). V lost 4 bases to trimming and J lost 3 bases, with 25 bases between them. This CDR3 has 18 residues.

This clonotype was seen only a few times. J is TRBJ2-2 and V is TRBV5-6; 8 nucleotides line up with TRBD1. CDR1 is SGHDT and CDR2 is YYEEEE in the germline V gene. V lost 5 bases and J lost 7; bases outside the gene matches: 13. The CDR3 loop spans 16 amino acids. The CDR3, as DNA: TGTGCCAGCAGTCCTGAGACAGGGGTAGGGATCGGGGAGCTGTTTTTT. It encodes CASSPETGVGIGELFF.

The sample holds many counts of this clonotype. The chain recombines TRBV15 with TRBJ2-5; 9 bases agree with TRBD2. The V gene end was trimmed by 0 bases and the J gene end by 2 bases; junction bases not matched to a gene: 4. Per germline, CDR1 LNHNV and CDR2 YYDKDF (reference sequence). The CDR3 totals 16 residues. The CDR3: CATSRDYAGGQETQYF. In nucleotides, the CDR3 is TGTGCCACCAGCAGAGATTATGCGGGGGGGCAAGAGACCCAGTACTTC.

The table lists this clonotype with a few counts. The rearrangement uses TRBV4-3 and TRBJ1-1; D remains ambiguous. The CDR3 consists of 15 residues. The ends were cut back, 4 bases at V and 1 base at J, with 13 bases in the middle. Germline CDR1 and CDR2: LGHNA and YSLEER. The CDR3 DNA sequence: TGCGCCAGCAGCCGGTATATCCTTCGGAACACTGAAGCTTTCTTT. This encodes CASSRYILRNTEAFF.

This clonotype has ten or more counts. V gene TRBV6-4 combines with J gene TRBJ2-2; D uncertain. Germline CDR1 and CDR2: MRHNA and SNTAGT. The CDR3 is made up of 13 amino acids. With 3 bases removed from V and 3 bases from J, the gap between germline ends came to 5 bases. The CDR3 reads CASSEEDTGELFF. The DNA of the CDR3 is TGTGCCAGCAGTGAAGAGGACACCGGGGAGCTGTTTTTT.

Ten or more counts support this clonotype. The gene calls are TRBV7-9 and TRBJ2-3, with a weak D call TRBD2 (6 bases). Germline V gene data show CDR1 as SEHNR and CDR2 as FQNEAQ (reference sequence). Trimming cost V 5 bases and J 5 bases, with 14 bases left between them. The CDR3 loop spans 14 amino acids. The CDR3 DNA reads as TGTGCCAGCAGCAAACCCTCGGAGGGAGATACGCAGTATTTT. Amino acids: CASSKPSEGDTQYF.

J is TRBJ1-1 and V is TRBV11-2; no reliable D call. This CDR3 region has 14 residues. The V and J ends lost 5 bases and 5 bases respectively, with 15 bases between them. The germline CDR1 and CDR2 sequences are SGHAT and FQNNGV. In nucleotides, the CDR3 is TGTGCCAGCAGCATATCAGAATGGCGGACTGAAGCTTTCTTT. Amino acid sequence: CASSISEWRTEAFF.

This clonotype was seen at least ten times. The chain employs TRBV12-3 or TRBV12-4 and TRBJ2-7; 9 bases are a match to TRBD1. This CDR3 spans 14 amino acids. The ends lost 4 bases at V and 2 bases at J; junction bases unmatched: 3. CDR3 nucleotides: TGTGCCAGCAGTTCCGGACAGGGGACCTACGAGCAGTACTTC. Amino acids: CASSSGQGTYEQYF.

This chain uses TRBV12-3 or TRBV12-4 with TRBJ1-3; no definite D call. V was pared by 6 bases and J by 1 base, with 13 bases between. The CDR3 is 15 amino acids. CDR3 DNA: TGTGCCAGCAGCTCCCTACCCCTGTCTGGAAACACCATATATTTT. Protein sequence: CASSSLPLSGNTIYF.

This clonotype turned up a few times. The chain joins TRBV11-2 to TRBJ1-4, with D hard to call. V gave up 1 base and J gave up 6 bases, with 12 bases separating them. This CDR3 contains 15 residues. Germline CDR1 reads SGHAT; CDR2 reads FQNNGV. The CDR3 loop is CASSLGRLPYEKLFF. As DNA, the CDR3 is TGTGCCAGCAGCTTAGGTAGACTCCCCTATGAAAAACTGTTTTTT.

The sample holds a few counts of this clonotype. The V gene is TRBV7-9, the J gene TRBJ2-2; TRBD2 might be the D (5 bases). This CDR3 spans 16 amino acids. The germline V and J ends were trimmed by 5 bases and 1 base, with 14 bases remaining between them. Germline values: CDR1 SEHNR, CDR2 FQNEAQ (reference sequence). CDR3 DNA sequence: TGTGCCAGCAGCCCTAGGACTGCACGGAACACCGGGGAGCTGTTTTTT. Residues: CASSPRTARNTGELFF.

This clonotype was found many times. The chain employs TRBV7-9 and TRBJ2-1; D is perhaps TRBD1 (6 bases). This CDR3 comprises 12 residues. Germline lookup yields CDR1 SEHNR and CDR2 FQNEAQ (reference sequence). The ends were cut back, 5 bases at V and 7 bases at J, with 9 bases in the middle. This CDR3 reads CASSPGVNEQFF. CDR3 sequence (DNA): TGTGCCAGCAGCCCAGGGGTAAATGAGCAGTTCTTC.

CDR3 sequence reads: CASSYSSGGSGYTF. CDR3 nucleotide sequence: TGTGCCAGCAGTTACTCCTCGGGGGGAAGCGGCTACACCTTC. J is TRBJ1-2 and V is TRBV6-5; tentative D call: TRBD1 (5 bases). V was trimmed by 0 bases and J by 8 bases, leaving 13 bases between them. Germline CDR1 and CDR2: MNHEY and SVGAGI. The CDR3 length is 14 residues.